Listed below are T cell receptor beta chains from one sample, sequenced in a study of T and B cells in COVID-19 patients. Via MiXCR, TCRdb re-called the multiplex PCR reads, giving one row per CDR3 protein. The data contain 15,000 or so distinct CDR3 sequences, 28% of them singletons. Source material: blood. The source is a human donor who had recovered from COVID-19. Each CDR3 is given with its conserved first and last residue. Fields, in order: J gene, V gene, D gene, clone size, CDR3 protein, CDR3 DNA. D genes are given only for firm matches. The size entry is marked missing in some rows and otherwise reads once, few, many or a size class.

j_gene: TRBJ1-4
v_gene: TRBV6-5
d_gene: -
abundance: -
CDR3aa: CASSYRVANEKLFF
CDR3nt: TGTGCCAGCAGTTACAGGGTTGCTAATGAAAAACTGTTTTTT

j_gene: TRBJ2-1
v_gene: TRBV5-1
d_gene: TRBD2
abundance: many
CDR3aa: CASSLDLAGNNEQFF
CDR3nt: TGCGCCAGCAGCTTGGACCTAGCGGGGAACAATGAGCAGTTCTTC

j_gene: TRBJ2-7
v_gene: TRBV12-3/TRBV12-4
d_gene: -
abundance: many
CDR3aa: CASSSGTVYEQYF
CDR3nt: TGTGCCAGCAGTTCCGGGACTGTCTACGAGCAGTACTTC

j_gene: TRBJ2-2
v_gene: TRBV6-1
d_gene: -
abundance: many
CDR3aa: CASSELGHTNTGELFF
CDR3nt: TGTGCCAGCAGTGAATTAGGGCACACGAACACCGGGGAGCTGTTTTTT

j_gene: TRBJ2-7
v_gene: TRBV20-1
d_gene: TRBD1
abundance: -
CDR3aa: CSALHRGHESQEQYF
CDR3nt: TGCAGTGCCCTGCACAGGGGGCACGAATCTCAAGAGCAGTACTTC

j_gene: TRBJ1-2
v_gene: TRBV5-5
d_gene: -
abundance: -
CDR3aa: CASSPSRAANYGYTF
CDR3nt: TGTGCCAGCAGCCCATCCCGGGCCGCTAACTATGGCTACACCTTC

j_gene: TRBJ2-1
v_gene: TRBV28
d_gene: TRBD1
abundance: -
CDR3aa: CASSSGQGLYNEQFF
CDR3nt: TGTGCCAGCAGTTCGGGACAGGGTCTTTACAATGAGCAGTTCTTC

j_gene: TRBJ2-2
v_gene: TRBV20-1
d_gene: -
abundance: -
CDR3aa: CSARKVNTGELFF
CDR3nt: TGCAGTGCTAGGAAGGTGAACACCGGGGAGCTGTTTTTT

j_gene: TRBJ2-7
v_gene: TRBV7-9
d_gene: -
abundance: -
CDR3aa: CASSLVGGRGHEQYF
CDR3nt: TGTGCCAGCAGCTTAGTTGGAGGCAGAGGACACGAGCAGTACTTC

j_gene: TRBJ2-1
v_gene: TRBV12-3/TRBV12-4
d_gene: TRBD2
abundance: -
CDR3aa: CTSRSLAGGYNEQFF
CDR3nt: TGTACCAGCAGATCGTTAGCGGGAGGGTACAATGAGCAGTTCTTC

j_gene: TRBJ1-1
v_gene: TRBV5-1
d_gene: -
abundance: once
CDR3aa: CASSFLDRNNTEAFF
CDR3nt: TGCGCCAGCAGCTTCCTGGACAGAAATAACACTGAAGCTTTCTTT

j_gene: TRBJ2-7
v_gene: TRBV5-4
d_gene: -
abundance: many
CDR3aa: CASSYRADEQYF
CDR3nt: TGTGCCAGCAGCTACAGGGCCGACGAGCAGTACTTC

j_gene: TRBJ2-1
v_gene: TRBV11-1
d_gene: -
abundance: medium-sized
CDR3aa: CASSLYRSDEQFF
CDR3nt: TGTGCCAGCAGCTTATACAGATCGGATGAGCAGTTCTTC

j_gene: TRBJ2-5
v_gene: TRBV20-1
d_gene: TRBD2
abundance: -
CDR3aa: CSARGRRNPRGQQVYSGSETQYF
CDR3nt: TGCAGTGCTAGAGGCAGGCGAAATCCTAGGGGGCAGCAGGTTTATAGCGGGAGTGAGACCCAGTACTTC

j_gene: TRBJ1-4
v_gene: TRBV7-3
d_gene: -
abundance: -
CDR3aa: CASSLNGGVGEKLFF
CDR3nt: TGTGCCAGCAGCCTCAATGGGGGGGTCGGAGAAAAACTGTTTTTT

j_gene: TRBJ2-1
v_gene: TRBV6-1
d_gene: TRBD1
abundance: many
CDR3aa: CASRRGPSYNEQFF
CDR3nt: TGTGCCAGCAGGAGGGGGCCCTCCTACAATGAGCAGTTCTTC

j_gene: TRBJ2-3
v_gene: TRBV15
d_gene: -
abundance: many
CDR3aa: CATSRDSGGLNTDTQYF
CDR3nt: TGTGCCACCAGCAGAGATTCAGGTGGACTTAACACAGATACGCAGTATTTT

j_gene: TRBJ1-5
v_gene: TRBV27
d_gene: -
abundance: -
CDR3aa: CASSFGWNQPQHF
CDR3nt: TGTGCCAGCAGTTTCGGATGGAATCAGCCCCAGCATTTT

j_gene: TRBJ2-5
v_gene: TRBV12-3/TRBV12-4
d_gene: TRBD1
abundance: -
CDR3aa: CASSYANHGQGPRTQYF
CDR3nt: TGTGCCAGCAGTTACGCCAACCACGGACAGGGGCCCCGGACCCAGTACTTC

j_gene: TRBJ1-6
v_gene: TRBV19
d_gene: -
abundance: medium-sized
CDR3aa: CASRGGNSPLHF
CDR3nt: TGTGCCAGCCGGGGGGGGAATTCACCCCTCCACTTT

j_gene: TRBJ2-3
v_gene: TRBV29-1
d_gene: TRBD1
abundance: -
CDR3aa: CSADQQGGGDTQYF
CDR3nt: TGCAGCGCGGACCAACAGGGGGGCGGAGATACGCAGTATTTT

j_gene: TRBJ2-2
v_gene: TRBV5-1
d_gene: TRBD2
abundance: few
CDR3aa: CASSLAGGLAGSGELFF
CDR3nt: TGCGCCAGCAGCTTGGCCGGAGGACTAGCGGGGTCCGGGGAGCTGTTTTTT

j_gene: TRBJ2-2
v_gene: TRBV11-1
d_gene: -
abundance: -
CDR3aa: CASSLGPANTGELFF
CDR3nt: TGTGCCAGCAGCTTAGGACCCGCGAACACCGGGGAGCTGTTTTTT

j_gene: TRBJ1-3
v_gene: TRBV5-1
d_gene: TRBD1
abundance: -
CDR3aa: CASSLDRGGNTIYF
CDR3nt: TGCGCCAGCAGCTTGGACAGGGGTGGAAACACCATATATTTT

j_gene: TRBJ1-5
v_gene: TRBV19
d_gene: -
abundance: many
CDR3aa: CASRFSGTRNQPQHF
CDR3nt: TGTGCCAGTAGGTTCTCCGGGACACGGAATCAGCCCCAGCATTTT

j_gene: TRBJ2-1
v_gene: TRBV29-1
d_gene: TRBD2
abundance: medium-sized
CDR3aa: CSAYGTSNNNEQFF
CDR3nt: TGCAGCGCCTACGGGACTAGCAATAACAATGAGCAGTTCTTC

j_gene: TRBJ1-5
v_gene: TRBV13
d_gene: -
abundance: many
CDR3aa: CASSAGRHNQPQHF
CDR3nt: TGTGCCAGCAGCGCGGGACGGCACAATCAGCCCCAGCATTTT

j_gene: TRBJ2-1
v_gene: TRBV6-6
d_gene: TRBD2
abundance: many
CDR3aa: CASELARSYNEQFF
CDR3nt: TGTGCCAGCGAACTAGCGAGGTCCTACAATGAGCAGTTCTTC

j_gene: TRBJ2-3
v_gene: TRBV19
d_gene: TRBD1
abundance: -
CDR3aa: CACRRGQDTDTQYF
CDR3nt: TGTGCCTGCCGTCGGGGACAGGACACAGATACGCAGTATTTT

j_gene: TRBJ1-6
v_gene: TRBV25-1
d_gene: -
abundance: -
CDR3aa: CASSEYGGGPLHF
CDR3nt: TGTGCCAGCAGTGAATATGGTGGGGGACCCCTCCACTTT

j_gene: TRBJ2-7
v_gene: TRBV5-6
d_gene: -
abundance: few
CDR3aa: CASSQNRVPPREQYF
CDR3nt: TGTGCCAGCAGTCAGAACAGGGTCCCCCCTCGGGAGCAGTACTTC

j_gene: TRBJ2-3
v_gene: TRBV6-1
d_gene: TRBD2
abundance: -
CDR3aa: CASRLLAGGGDTQYF
CDR3nt: TGTGCCAGCCGACTACTAGCGGGGGGCGGAGATACGCAGTATTTT

j_gene: TRBJ1-1
v_gene: TRBV19
d_gene: -
abundance: medium-sized
CDR3aa: CASSMKGDTEAFF
CDR3nt: TGTGCCAGTAGTATGAAGGGGGACACTGAAGCTTTCTTT

j_gene: TRBJ2-5
v_gene: TRBV27
d_gene: TRBD1
abundance: once
CDR3aa: CASRRTGAAGYF
CDR3nt: TGTGCCAGCAGGCGGACAGGGGCCGCCGGGTACTTC

j_gene: TRBJ2-1
v_gene: TRBV20-1
d_gene: TRBD2
abundance: -
CDR3aa: CSARLSGSGNEQFF
CDR3nt: TGCAGTGCTAGGTTAAGCGGGAGTGGGAATGAGCAGTTCTTC

j_gene: TRBJ1-1
v_gene: TRBV7-6
d_gene: -
abundance: -
CDR3aa: CASSLSGAGDTEAFF
CDR3nt: TGTGCCAGCAGCTTATCGGGGGCTGGAGACACTGAAGCTTTCTTT

j_gene: TRBJ2-1
v_gene: TRBV27
d_gene: -
abundance: many
CDR3aa: CASSSRRGLTEQFF
CDR3nt: TGTGCCAGCAGTTCTCGACGGGGTCTCACTGAGCAGTTCTTC

j_gene: TRBJ2-5
v_gene: TRBV9
d_gene: TRBD2
abundance: -
CDR3aa: CASSAGLAGLVGETQYF
CDR3nt: TGTGCCAGCAGCGCAGGACTAGCGGGGTTGGTAGGGGAGACCCAGTACTTC

j_gene: TRBJ1-2
v_gene: TRBV5-1
d_gene: -
abundance: few
CDR3aa: CASSLEEGEAYGYTF
CDR3nt: TGCGCCAGCAGCTTGGAGGAGGGGGAGGCCTATGGCTACACCTTC

j_gene: TRBJ2-1
v_gene: TRBV18
d_gene: -
abundance: few
CDR3aa: CASSPTTSGYNEQFF
CDR3nt: TGTGCCAGCTCGCCTACCACCTCGGGGTATAATGAGCAGTTCTTC